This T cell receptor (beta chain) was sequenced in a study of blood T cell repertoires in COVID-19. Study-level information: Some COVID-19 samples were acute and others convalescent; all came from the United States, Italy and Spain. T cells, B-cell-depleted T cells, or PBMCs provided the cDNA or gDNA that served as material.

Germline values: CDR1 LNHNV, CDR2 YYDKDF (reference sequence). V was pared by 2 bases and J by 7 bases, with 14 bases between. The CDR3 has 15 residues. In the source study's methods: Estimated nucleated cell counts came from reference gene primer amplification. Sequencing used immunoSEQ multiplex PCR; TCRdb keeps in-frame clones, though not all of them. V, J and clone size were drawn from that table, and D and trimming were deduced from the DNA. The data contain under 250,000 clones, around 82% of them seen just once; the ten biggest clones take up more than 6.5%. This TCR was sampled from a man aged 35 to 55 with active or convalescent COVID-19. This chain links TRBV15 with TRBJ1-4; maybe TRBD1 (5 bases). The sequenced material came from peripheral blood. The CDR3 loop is CATSRTGPRSEKLFF. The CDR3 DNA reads TGTGCCACCAGCAGAACAGGACCTCGGAGTGAAAAACTGTTTTTT.